A single sample is the source of the 16 T cell receptor beta chains below, sequenced in a study of CD8 T cells in Susac syndrome (dated by TCRdb to the late 2010s). Library prep was done by the immunoSEQ multiplex PCR assay. RNA was extracted using the RNeasy kit, and about 0.45 to 1 ug of the RNA was reverse transcribed with random hexamers. Starting from the raw public reads, TCRdb applied fastp trimming at Q25, assembled clones with MiXCR and retained in-frame beta chains. Identical CDR3 proteins give one entry, which carries the most common genes and DNA. For this sample the table gives more than 75,000 distinct CDR3 sequences, of which just under 95% were detected only once. 0.26% of the sample lies in the top ten. The specimen sequenced was CD8+ T cells from PBMCs. The receptors were sampled from a human donor in good health.

The rearrangement links TRBV27 to TRBJ2-3, with 9 nucleotides matching TRBD2. The CDR3 sequence is 16 residues long. The germline gives CDR1 MNHEY, CDR2 SMNVEV (reference sequence). After removal of 5 bases from V and 2 bases from J, the junction contained 8 bases not matched to a gene. The CDR3 sequence is CASSPETSGHTDTQYF. CDR3 DNA: TGTGCCAGCAGTCCCGAGACTAGCGGCCACACAGATACGCAGTATTTT.

This chain's CDR3 is CASRLAGGREDYEQYF. CDR3 DNA: TGTGCCAGCAGGCTGGCAGGGGGCCGAGAAGACTACGAGCAGTACTTC. The chain recombines TRBV12-3 or TRBV12-4 with TRBJ2-7; 8 nucleotides agree with TRBD1. V lost 6 bases and J lost 3; bases outside the gene matches: 13. This CDR3 is 16 amino acids long.

The chain has TRBV12-3 or TRBV12-4 and TRBJ2-2; TRBD2 matches at 7 bases. The CDR3 contains 17 residues. Germline trimming cut 3 bases from V and 0 bases from J; bases unmatched to any gene: 7. CDR3 sequence: CASSFGRAGPNTGELFF. Here the CDR3 DNA reads TGTGCCAGCAGTTTCGGCCGAGCGGGGCCGAACACCGGGGAGCTGTTTTTT.

CDR3 coding DNA: TGTGCCAGCGATGGCTACACCTTC. Protein: CASDGYTF. The V gene is TRBV9, the J gene TRBJ1-2; D not resolved. Germline-derived CDR1 and CDR2 are SGDLS and YYNGEE. There are 8 residues in the CDR3. V shed 7 bases and J shed 6 bases, with 1 base lying between them.

This clonotype was seen only a few times. The chain employs TRBV7-9 and TRBJ1-1; D ambiguous. This CDR3 is 12 amino acids long. Trimming pared 5 bases from V and 6 bases from J, leaving 10 bases between. CDR1 is SEHNR and CDR2 is FQNEAQ in the germline V gene (reference sequence). The CDR3 loop is CASSPGRAEAFF. As DNA, the CDR3 is TGTGCCAGCAGCCCCGGGCGGGCTGAAGCTTTCTTT.

V gene TRBV19 combines with J gene TRBJ2-6, with TRBD1 identical over 10 bases. The CDR3 runs to 18 residues. With V trimmed by 5 bases and J by 0 bases, 7 bases remained unmatched. From germline, CDR1 is LNHDA and CDR2 SQIVND (reference sequence). CDR3 sequence reads: CASSEPGQGSSGANVLTF. In DNA, the CDR3 is TGTGCCAGTAGTGAACCGGGACAGGGGAGCTCTGGGGCCAACGTCCTGACTTTC. Looking up the rest from reference TRBV19 and TRBJ2-6 gives the full variable domain: DGGITQSPKYLFRKEGQNVTLSCEQNLNHDAMYWYRQDPGQGLRLIYYSQIVNDFQKGDIAEGYSVSREKKESFPLTVTSAQKNPTAFYLCASSEPGQGSSGANVLTFGAGSRLTVL.

The gene calls are TRBV6-5 and TRBJ2-6; D may be TRBD1 (6 bases). The ends were cut back, 2 bases at V and 4 bases at J, with 12 bases in the middle. In germline, CDR1 is MNHEY, CDR2 SVGAGI. The CDR3 has 16 amino acids. The CDR3 DNA is TGTGCCAGCAGTTACCCTGGACAGTCCGGGGCCAACGTCCTGACTTTC. This sequence encodes CASSYPGQSGANVLTF.

The CDR3 loop reads CASRLAGIPNEQFF. CDR3 nucleotide sequence: TGTGCCAGCAGACTAGCGGGGATACCTAATGAGCAGTTCTTC. The chain recombines TRBV7-8 with TRBJ2-1, with TRBD2 matching over 10 bases. This CDR3 has 14 residues. Germline V gene data show CDR1 as SGHVS and CDR2 as FQNEAQ. Trimming cost V 6 bases and J 7 bases; bases outside gene matches: 6.

This chain connects TRBV9 to TRBJ2-1; no definite D call. Germline V gene sequence: CDR1 SGDLS, CDR2 YYNGEE. This CDR3 spans 12 amino acids. V was pared by 0 bases and J by 4 bases, with 2 bases between. CDR3 sequence reads: CASSVAYNEQFF. The CDR3 nucleotides are TGTGCCAGCAGCGTAGCGTACAATGAGCAGTTCTTC.

The chain links TRBV7-3 to TRBJ2-1; no firm D call. Trimming took off 2 bases at V and 9 bases at J, with 11 bases between the two ends. The CDR3 is made up of 13 amino acids. Germline V gives CDR1 SGHTA, CDR2 FQGTGA. The CDR3 is CASSLDHRIEQFF. Here the CDR3 DNA reads TGTGCCAGCAGCTTAGACCACCGCATTGAGCAGTTCTTC.

CDR3: CASSPGQYQPQHF. The CDR3 DNA reads TGTGCCAGCAGTCCGGGACAATATCAGCCCCAGCATTTT. The chain combines TRBV28 with TRBJ1-5; a possible D gene is TRBD1 (6 bases). The CDR3 totals 13 residues. Germline V gene sequence: CDR1 MDHEN, CDR2 SYDVKM. Trimming pared 5 bases from V and 5 bases from J, leaving 10 bases between.

V is TRBV7-9 and J is TRBJ2-5; no reliable D call. Trimming took off 6 bases at V and 1 base at J, with 6 bases between the two ends. The CDR3 loop spans 12 amino acids. CDR1 is SEHNR and CDR2 is FQNEAQ in the germline V gene (reference sequence). CDR3 in DNA: TGTGCCAGCAGTTTATTCCAAGAGACCCAGTACTTC. Translated: CASSLFQETQYF.

This chain uses TRBV4-1 with TRBJ2-3; D is unclear. Looked up from germline, CDR1 is MGHRA and CDR2 is YSYEKL. The ends were cut back, 4 bases at V and 1 base at J, with 9 bases in the middle. The CDR3 runs 14 residues. CDR3 residues: CASSLNPGTDTQYF. The CDR3 DNA follows: TGCGCCAGCAGCCTAAACCCAGGCACAGATACGCAGTATTTT.

The gene calls are TRBV4-1 and TRBJ2-1, with 11 bases fitting TRBD2. The CDR3 sequence is 18 residues long. Germline CDR1 reads MGHRA; CDR2 reads YSYEKL. V lost 3 bases and J lost 8; bases outside the gene matches: 15. The CDR3 loop is CASSQLAGGEGEGDEQFF. The CDR3, as DNA: TGCGCCAGCAGCCAGCTAGCGGGAGGCGAGGGGGAAGGTGATGAGCAGTTCTTC.

V usage is TRBV27 and J usage is TRBJ1-5, with D tentatively TRBD1 (6 bases). V lost 7 bases and J lost 0, with 7 bases in between. This CDR3 region has 13 residues. The germline V gene has CDR1 MNHEY and CDR2 SMNVEV (reference sequence). CDR3 sequence (DNA): TGTGCCAGCACAGGGGATAGCAATCAGCCCCAGCATTTT. Translated: CASTGDSNQPQHF.

This chain uses TRBV3-1 with TRBJ1-1; D gene unclear. The CDR3 loop spans 15 amino acids. CDR1 is LGHDT and CDR2 is YNNKEL in the germline V gene (reference sequence). V dropped 3 bases and J dropped 1 base, with 12 bases sitting between them. CDR3 DNA: TGTGCCAGCAGCCAGGTTATCCGAGGGAACACTGAAGCTTTCTTT. As protein: CASSQVIRGNTEAFF.